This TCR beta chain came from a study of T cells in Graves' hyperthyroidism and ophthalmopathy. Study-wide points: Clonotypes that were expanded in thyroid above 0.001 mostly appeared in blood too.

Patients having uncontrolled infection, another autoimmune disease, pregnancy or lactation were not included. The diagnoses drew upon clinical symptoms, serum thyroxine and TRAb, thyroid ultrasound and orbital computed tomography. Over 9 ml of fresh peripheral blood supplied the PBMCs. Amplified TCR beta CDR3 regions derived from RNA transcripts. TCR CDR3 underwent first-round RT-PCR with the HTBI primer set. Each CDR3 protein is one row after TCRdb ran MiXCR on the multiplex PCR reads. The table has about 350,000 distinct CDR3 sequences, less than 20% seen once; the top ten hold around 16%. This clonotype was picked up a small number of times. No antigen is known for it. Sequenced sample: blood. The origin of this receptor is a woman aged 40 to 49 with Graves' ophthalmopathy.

The CDR3 DNA sequence: TGCAGCGTTGATAACGGGGGAGGCGAGCAGTACTTC. It translates to CSVDNGGGEQYF. The chain has TRBV29-1 and TRBJ2-7; D possibly corresponds to TRBD2 (6 bases). Trimming removed 3 bases from V and 6 bases from J, with 12 bases in between. Germline values: CDR1 SQVTM, CDR2 ANQGSEA. The CDR3 runs 12 residues.